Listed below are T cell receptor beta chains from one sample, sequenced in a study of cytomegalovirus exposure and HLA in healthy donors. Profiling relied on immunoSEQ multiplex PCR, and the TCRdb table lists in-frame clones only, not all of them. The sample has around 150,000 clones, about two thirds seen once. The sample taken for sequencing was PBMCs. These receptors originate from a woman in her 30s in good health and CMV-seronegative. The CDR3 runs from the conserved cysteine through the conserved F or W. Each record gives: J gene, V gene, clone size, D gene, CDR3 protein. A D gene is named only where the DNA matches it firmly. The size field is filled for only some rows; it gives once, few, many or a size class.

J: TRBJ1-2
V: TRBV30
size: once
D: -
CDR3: CAWSVLRAGGYTF

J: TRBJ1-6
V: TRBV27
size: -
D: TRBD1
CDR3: CASRGQGYNSPLHF

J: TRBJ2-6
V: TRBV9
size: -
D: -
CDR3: CASGGRAEASSGANVLTF

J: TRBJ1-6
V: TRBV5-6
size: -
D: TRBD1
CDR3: CASSSPGGADSPLHF

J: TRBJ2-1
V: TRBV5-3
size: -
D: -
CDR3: CARSWARANEQFF

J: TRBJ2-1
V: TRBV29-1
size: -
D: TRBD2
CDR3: CSALTSGRGNEQFF

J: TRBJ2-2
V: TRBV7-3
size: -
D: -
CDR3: CASSQATGTTGELFF

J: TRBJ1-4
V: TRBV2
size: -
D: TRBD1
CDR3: CASSDSRTGTVGEKLFF

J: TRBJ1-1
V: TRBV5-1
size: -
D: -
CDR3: CASSLNGAEAFF

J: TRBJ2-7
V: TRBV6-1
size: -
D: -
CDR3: CASSELTRRNEQYF

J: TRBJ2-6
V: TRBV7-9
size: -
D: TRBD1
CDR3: CASSLSMGQGVTGANVLTF

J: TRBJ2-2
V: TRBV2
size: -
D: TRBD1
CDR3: CASSEARTGAGELFF

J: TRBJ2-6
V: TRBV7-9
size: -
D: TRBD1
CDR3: CASSLTGGAGANVLTF

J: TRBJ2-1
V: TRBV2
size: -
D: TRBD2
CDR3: CASSEVAGVATEQFF

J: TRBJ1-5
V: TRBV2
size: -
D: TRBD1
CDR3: CASSEDRSLSDDQPQHF

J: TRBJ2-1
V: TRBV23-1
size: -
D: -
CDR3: CASSWVPQEVDEQFF

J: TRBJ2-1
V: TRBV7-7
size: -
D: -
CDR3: CASSLHVAGALGLNEQFF

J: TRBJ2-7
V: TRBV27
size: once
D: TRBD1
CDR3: CASSTSWTGVVEQYF

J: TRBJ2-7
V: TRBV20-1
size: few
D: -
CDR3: CSASRDYEQYF

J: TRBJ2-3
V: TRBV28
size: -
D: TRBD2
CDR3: CASSFTGGADTQYF

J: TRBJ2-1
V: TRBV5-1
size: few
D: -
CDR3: CASSWRGGYNEQFF

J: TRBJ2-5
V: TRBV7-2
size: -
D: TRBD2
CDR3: CASSALAGVRETQYF

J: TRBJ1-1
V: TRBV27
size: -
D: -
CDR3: CASSLSRRGNTEAFF

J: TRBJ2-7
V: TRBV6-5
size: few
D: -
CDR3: CATRKPPPSYEQYF

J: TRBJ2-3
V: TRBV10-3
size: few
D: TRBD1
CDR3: CAINDAGTGGFYTDTQYF

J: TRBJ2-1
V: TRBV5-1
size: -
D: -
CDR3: CASSLDYYNEQFF

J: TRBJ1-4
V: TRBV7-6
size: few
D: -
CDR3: CASSYSGGAFEKLFF

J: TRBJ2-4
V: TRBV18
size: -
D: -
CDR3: CASSLSHQEGIQYF

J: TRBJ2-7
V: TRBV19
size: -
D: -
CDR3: CASSALDSTYEQYF

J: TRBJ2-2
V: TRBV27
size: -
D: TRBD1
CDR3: CASRHTGAGELFF

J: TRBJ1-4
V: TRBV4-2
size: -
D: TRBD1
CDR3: CASSQDQTGGYEKLFF

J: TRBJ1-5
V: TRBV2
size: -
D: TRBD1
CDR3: CASSSGTGSNQPQHF

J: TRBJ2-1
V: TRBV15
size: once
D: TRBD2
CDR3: CATSRYLQTSGTATYNEQFF

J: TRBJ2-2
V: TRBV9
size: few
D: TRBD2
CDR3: CASSETSGRTTGELFF

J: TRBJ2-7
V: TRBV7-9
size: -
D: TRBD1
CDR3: CASSPSSGTGFFEQYF

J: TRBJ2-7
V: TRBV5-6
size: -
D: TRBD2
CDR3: CASSLGLADYEQYF

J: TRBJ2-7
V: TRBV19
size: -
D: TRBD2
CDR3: CASRSLAETYEQYF

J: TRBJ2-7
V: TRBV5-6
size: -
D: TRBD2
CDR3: CASSLMGTSETYEQYF

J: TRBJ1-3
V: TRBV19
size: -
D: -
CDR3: CAVSFSHGNTIYF

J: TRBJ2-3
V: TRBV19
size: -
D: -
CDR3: CASSPTQSTDTQYF

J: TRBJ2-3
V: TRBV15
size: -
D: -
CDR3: CATSSSEWSTDTQYF

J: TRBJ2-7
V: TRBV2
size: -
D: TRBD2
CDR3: CASRGTSGRLYEQYF

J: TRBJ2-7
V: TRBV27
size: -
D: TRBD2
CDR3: CASSLSSGLAVYEQYF